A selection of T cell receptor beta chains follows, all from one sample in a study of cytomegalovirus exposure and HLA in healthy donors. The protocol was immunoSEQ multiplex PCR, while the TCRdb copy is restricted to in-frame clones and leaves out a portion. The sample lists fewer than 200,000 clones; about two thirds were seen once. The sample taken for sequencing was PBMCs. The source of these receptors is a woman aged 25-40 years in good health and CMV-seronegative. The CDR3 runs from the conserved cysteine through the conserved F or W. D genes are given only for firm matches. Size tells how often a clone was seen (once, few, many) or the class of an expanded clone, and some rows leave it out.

CDR3aa: CASSAGTDNEKLFF
CDR3nt: TGTGCCAGCAGTGCCGGGACTGACAATGAAAAACTGTTTTTT
abundance: few
len: 14
d_gene: NA
j_gene: TRBJ1-4
v_gene: TRBV25-1

CDR3aa: CASSLAWGGQFF
CDR3nt: TGTGCCAGCAGCTTGGCCTGGGGGGGGCAGTTCTTC
abundance: NA
len: 12
d_gene: TRBD2
j_gene: TRBJ2-1
v_gene: TRBV7-2

CDR3aa: CASSLSGQVDHEQFF
CDR3nt: TGCGCCAGCAGCTTGTCTGGACAGGTAGACCACGAGCAGTTCTTC
abundance: NA
len: 15
d_gene: TRBD1
j_gene: TRBJ2-1
v_gene: TRBV5-1

CDR3aa: CASFTSGNTEAFF
CDR3nt: TGCGCCAGCTTCACGTCGGGGAACACTGAAGCTTTCTTT
abundance: NA
len: 13
d_gene: NA
j_gene: TRBJ1-1
v_gene: TRBV5-1

CDR3aa: CASRSSNTEAFF
CDR3nt: TGTGCCAGCAGGTCGAGTAACACTGAAGCTTTCTTT
abundance: NA
len: 12
d_gene: NA
j_gene: TRBJ1-1
v_gene: TRBV28

CDR3aa: CAVQVSGANVLTF
CDR3nt: TGTGCCGTCCAGGTTTCTGGGGCCAACGTCCTGACTTTC
abundance: few
len: 13
d_gene: NA
j_gene: TRBJ2-6
v_gene: TRBV28

CDR3aa: CASSQGVRNSPLHF
CDR3nt: TGTGCCAGCTCCCAGGGGGTGAGAAATTCACCCCTCCACTTT
abundance: NA
len: 14
d_gene: TRBD1
j_gene: TRBJ1-6
v_gene: TRBV2

CDR3aa: CASSSRAGAFGYTF
CDR3nt: TGTGCCAGCAGTTCCCGGGCGGGGGCCTTTGGCTACACCTTC
abundance: NA
len: 14
d_gene: NA
j_gene: TRBJ1-2
v_gene: TRBV6-6

CDR3aa: CASSIGEGSGANVLTF
CDR3nt: TGTGCCAGTAGTATAGGGGAGGGGAGCGGGGCCAACGTCCTGACTTTC
abundance: NA
len: 16
d_gene: TRBD2
j_gene: TRBJ2-6
v_gene: TRBV19

CDR3aa: CASSLSSRGSEQYF
CDR3nt: TGTGCCAGCTCACTATCAAGTCGGGGGTCCGAGCAGTACTTC
abundance: NA
len: 14
d_gene: NA
j_gene: TRBJ2-7
v_gene: TRBV18

CDR3aa: CASSRGTGGNEKLFF
CDR3nt: TGTGCCAGCAGCCGAGGGACAGGAGGGAATGAAAAACTGTTTTTT
abundance: few
len: 15
d_gene: TRBD1
j_gene: TRBJ1-4
v_gene: TRBV7-7

CDR3aa: CASSRSGFSYNEQFF
CDR3nt: TGTGCCAGCAGCCGTAGCGGGTTCTCCTACAATGAGCAGTTCTTC
abundance: NA
len: 15
d_gene: TRBD2
j_gene: TRBJ2-1
v_gene: TRBV27

CDR3aa: CSVTGRANYGYTF
CDR3nt: TGCAGCGTTACAGGGCGAGCTAACTATGGCTACACCTTC
abundance: NA
len: 13
d_gene: NA
j_gene: TRBJ1-2
v_gene: TRBV29-1